These 9 T cell receptor beta chains came from one sample sequenced in a study of early T cells in non-severe SARS-CoV-2 infection (dated by TCRdb to about 2021). Receptor amplification or capture employed 5' RACE. The instrument given in TCRdb is NextSeq 500. Through fastp at Q25 and MiXCR, TCRdb rebuilt clones from the public reads, retaining in-frame beta chains. Each CDR3 protein appears once, grouped with its most common genes and DNA. This sample comprises 65,000 to 80,000 distinct CDR3 sequences, 11% of them detected only once. Around 5% of the sample lies in the top ten. The sequencing sample was made of whole blood. The receptors stem from an adult who was a healthcare worker with PCR-confirmed SARS-CoV-2 infection or an uninfected control (not recorded which).

This clonotype was found a few times. The rearrangement links TRBV12-3 or TRBV12-4 to TRBJ1-5, with 7 bases matching TRBD1. The CDR3 length is 14 residues. V shed 5 bases and J 3 bases; nucleotides not matched to a gene: 4. The CDR3 here is CASSLTGDNQPQHF. The CDR3 DNA is TGTGCCAGCAGTCTAACAGGGGACAATCAGCCCCAGCATTTT.

This clonotype has more than one count but fewer than ten. This chain connects TRBV20-1 to TRBJ2-3; TRBD2 matches at 11 bases. CDR1 and CDR2 (germline): DFQATT, SNEGSKA (reference sequence). CDR3 length: 15 amino acids. Unmatched junction bases numbered 11, after V lost 5 bases and J lost 7 bases. The CDR3 DNA follows: TGCAGTGCTGCCCTTACTAGCGGGGGTTTACATACGCAGTATTTT. It specifies CSAALTSGGLHTQYF.

This clonotype was counted between two and nine times. The chain uses TRBV18 and TRBJ1-1, with D perhaps matching TRBD1 (5 bases). Between the trimmed V and J ends, which lost 2 bases and 6 bases, there was a span of 13 bases. This CDR3 is built from 14 residues. Germline V gene lookup returns CDR1 KGHSH and CDR2 LQKENI. The CDR3 DNA follows: TGTGCCAGCTCACCATTGGGGCAGGATGCTGAAGCTTTCTTT. Translating gives CASSPLGQDAEAFF.

The table lists this clonotype with a few counts. V and J are TRBV5-4 and TRBJ1-1; D gene uncertain. The length of the CDR3 is 12 residues. V was shortened by 7 bases and J by 1 base, with 8 bases between the two germline ends. CDR1 is SGHNT and CDR2 is YYREEE in the germline V gene (reference sequence). CDR3 residues: CASQTENTEAFF. The CDR3 bases are TGTGCCAGCCAGACTGAGAACACTGAAGCTTTCTTT.

This rearrangement joins TRBV7-6 to TRBJ2-1; D is possibly TRBD2 (5 bases). CDR1 and CDR2 (germline): SGHVS, FNYEAQ. CDR3 size: 15 residues. V gave up 5 bases and J gave up 5 bases, with 16 bases separating them. Here the CDR3 reads CASSPTRNGNNEQFF. The CDR3 DNA sequence: TGTGCCAGCAGCCCAACTCGGAACGGGAACAATGAGCAGTTCTTC.

The V gene is TRBV12-3 or TRBV12-4, the J gene TRBJ2-3; D could derive from TRBD1 or TRBD2 (6 bases each). Trimming removed 6 bases from V and 11 bases from J, with 18 bases in between. The CDR3 sequence is 13 residues long. CDR3 bases: TGTGCCAGCAGCCCCCCTACCGGGGGCGGGCAGTATTTT. Translating gives CASSPPTGGGQYF.

In its sample, this clonotype was seen a few times. The chain is built from TRBV15 and TRBJ2-7, with TRBD1 matching 9 bases. Losses at the gene ends were 3 bases for V and 5 bases for J; bases not matched to a gene: 5. Germline CDR1 reads LNHNV; CDR2 reads YYDKDF (reference sequence). The CDR3 is 14 amino acids. CDR3 nucleotides: TGTGCCACCAGCAGTGGACAGGGGCTCGACGAGCAGTACTTC. Its translation is CATSSGQGLDEQYF.

This clonotype occurred a few times. V gene TRBV12-3 or TRBV12-4 combines with J gene TRBJ2-3; a possible D gene is TRBD1 (6 bases). The CDR3 is 17 residues long. V gave up 7 bases and J gave up 3 bases, with 23 bases separating them. CDR3 sequence (DNA): TGTGCCAGCACACTATCAGGGGTCAGGGTCGATACAGATACGCAGTATTTT. Translated, it gives CASTLSGVRVDTDTQYF.

The table lists this clonotype with many counts. As DNA, the CDR3 is TGTGCCAGCTCACCGACTGGAACCAGCTCTGGAAACACCATATATTTT. Encoded protein: CASSPTGTSSGNTIYF. This sequence joins TRBV18 and TRBJ1-3, with D uncertain. CDR1 is KGHSH, CDR2 LQKENI, per germline. The CDR3 runs 16 residues. The V end lost 3 bases, the J end lost 0 bases, and 12 bases lay between the germline ends.